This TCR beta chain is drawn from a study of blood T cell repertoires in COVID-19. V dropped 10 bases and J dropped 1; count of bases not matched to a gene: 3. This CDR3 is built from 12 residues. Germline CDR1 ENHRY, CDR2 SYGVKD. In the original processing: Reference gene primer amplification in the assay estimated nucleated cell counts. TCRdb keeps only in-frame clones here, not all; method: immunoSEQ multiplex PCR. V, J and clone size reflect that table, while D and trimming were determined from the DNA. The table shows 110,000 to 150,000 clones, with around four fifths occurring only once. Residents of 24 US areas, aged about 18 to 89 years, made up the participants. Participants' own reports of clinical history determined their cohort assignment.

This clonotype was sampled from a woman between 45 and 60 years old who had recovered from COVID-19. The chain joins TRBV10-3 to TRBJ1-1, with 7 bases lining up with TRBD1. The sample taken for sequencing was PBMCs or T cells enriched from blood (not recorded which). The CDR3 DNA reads TGTGCCACCAGGGACAGGAACACTGAAGCTTTCTTT. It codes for CATRDRNTEAFF.